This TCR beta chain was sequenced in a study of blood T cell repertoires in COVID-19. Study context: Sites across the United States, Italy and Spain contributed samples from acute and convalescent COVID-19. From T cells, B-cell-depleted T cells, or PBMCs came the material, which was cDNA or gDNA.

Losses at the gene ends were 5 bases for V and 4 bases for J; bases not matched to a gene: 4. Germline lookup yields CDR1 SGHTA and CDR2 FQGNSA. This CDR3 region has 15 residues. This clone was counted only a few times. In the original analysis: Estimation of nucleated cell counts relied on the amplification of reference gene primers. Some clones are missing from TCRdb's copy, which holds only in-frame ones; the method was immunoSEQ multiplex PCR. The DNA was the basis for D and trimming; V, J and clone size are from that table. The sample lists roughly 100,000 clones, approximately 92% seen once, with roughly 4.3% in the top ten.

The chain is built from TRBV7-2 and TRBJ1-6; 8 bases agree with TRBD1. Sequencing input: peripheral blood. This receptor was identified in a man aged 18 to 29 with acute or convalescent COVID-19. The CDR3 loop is CASSPGTGYNSPLHF. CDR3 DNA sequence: TGTGCCAGCAGCCCCGGGACAGGATATAATTCACCCCTCCACTTT.